The clone carrying this T cell receptor beta chain was recorded many times. The antigen is unknown. The V end was cut by 10 bases, the J end by 3 bases, with 16 bases between. The CDR3 consists of 13 residues. The germline gives CDR1 MNHEY, CDR2 SVGAGI. The entry originates in a study of cytotoxic CD8 clonotypes in ibrutinib-treated CLL. Study at large: Patients gave response samples after a median about eleven months of treatment, range 6 to 36. When averaged across all of the samples, the counts came to 200,000 to 300,000 productive templates and 86,000 or so productive rearrangements.

Findings and caveats of the study: Patients had baseline clonality above age-matched healthy donors, and this clonality moved with circulating CD8+ T-cell counts. Elevated clonality accompanied ibrutinib response, with a return toward baseline values at progression.

Sequencing used immunoSEQ multiplex PCR; TCRdb keeps in-frame clones, though not all of them. The sample includes 250,000 to 350,000 clones, roughly three quarters of them seen just once. The V gene is TRBV6-5, the J gene TRBJ2-7; D unclear. Sample: PBMCs, taken at disease progression, from a patient treated with ibrutinib. This receptor was taken from a human donor with chronic lymphocytic leukemia. CDR3 DNA: TGTGCCACCCGTGATACGGCCAACTACGAGCAGTACTTC. Amino acids: CATRDTANYEQYF.